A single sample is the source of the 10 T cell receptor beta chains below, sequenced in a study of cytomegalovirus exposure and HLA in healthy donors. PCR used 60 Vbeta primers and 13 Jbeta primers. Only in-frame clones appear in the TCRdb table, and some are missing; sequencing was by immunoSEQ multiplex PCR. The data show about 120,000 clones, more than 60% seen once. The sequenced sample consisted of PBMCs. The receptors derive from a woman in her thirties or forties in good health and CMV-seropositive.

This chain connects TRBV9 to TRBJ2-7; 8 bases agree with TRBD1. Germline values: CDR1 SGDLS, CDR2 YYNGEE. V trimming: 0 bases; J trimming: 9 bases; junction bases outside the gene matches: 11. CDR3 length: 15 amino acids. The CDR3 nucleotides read TGTGCCAGCAGCGTAGGAGGACAGGGTCCGTGGGGGCAGTACTTC. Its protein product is CASSVGGQGPWGQYF. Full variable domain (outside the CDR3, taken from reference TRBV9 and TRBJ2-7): DSGVTQTPKHLITATGQRVTLRCSPRSGDLSVYWYQQSLDQGLQFLIQYYNGEERAKGNILERFSAQQFPDLHSELNLSSLELGDSALYFCASSVGGQGPWGQYFGPGTRLTVT.

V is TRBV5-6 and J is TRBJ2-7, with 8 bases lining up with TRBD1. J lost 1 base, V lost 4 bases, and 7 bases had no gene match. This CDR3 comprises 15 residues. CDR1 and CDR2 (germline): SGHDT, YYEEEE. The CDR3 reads CASSTQTGDSYEQYF. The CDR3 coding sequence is TGTGCCAGCAGCACACAGACAGGGGATTCCTACGAGCAGTACTTC.

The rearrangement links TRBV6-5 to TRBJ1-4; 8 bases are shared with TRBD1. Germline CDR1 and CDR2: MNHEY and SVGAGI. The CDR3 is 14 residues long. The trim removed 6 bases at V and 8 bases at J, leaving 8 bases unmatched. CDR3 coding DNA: TGTGCCAGCAGAACAGGGGGGCCGACCGAAAAACTGTTTTTT. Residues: CASRTGGPTEKLFF.

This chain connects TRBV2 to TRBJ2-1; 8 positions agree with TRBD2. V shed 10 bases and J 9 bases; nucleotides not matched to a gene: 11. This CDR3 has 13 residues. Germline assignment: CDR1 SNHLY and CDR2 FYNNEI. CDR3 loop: CATGLAMVGEQFF. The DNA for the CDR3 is TGTGCCACCGGACTAGCCATGGTGGGTGAGCAGTTCTTC.

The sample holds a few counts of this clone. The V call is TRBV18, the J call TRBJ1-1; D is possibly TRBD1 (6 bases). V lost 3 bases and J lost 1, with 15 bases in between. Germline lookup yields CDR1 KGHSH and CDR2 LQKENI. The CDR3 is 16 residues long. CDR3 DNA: TGTGCCAGCTCACCTGGAACCGGGACAAAGAACACTGAAGCTTTCTTT. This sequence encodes CASSPGTGTKNTEAFF.

The CDR3 DNA sequence: TGTGCCAGCAGTTACTCACTGACAGGGACCTCCTACGAGCAGTACTTC. The encoded protein is CASSYSLTGTSYEQYF. The chain couples TRBV6-6 to TRBJ2-7; 7 nucleotides line up with TRBD1. Per germline, CDR1 MNHNY and CDR2 SVGAGI (reference sequence). The junction had 5 bases not matched to a gene; V was cut back by 0 bases and J by 0 bases. This CDR3 comprises 16 residues.

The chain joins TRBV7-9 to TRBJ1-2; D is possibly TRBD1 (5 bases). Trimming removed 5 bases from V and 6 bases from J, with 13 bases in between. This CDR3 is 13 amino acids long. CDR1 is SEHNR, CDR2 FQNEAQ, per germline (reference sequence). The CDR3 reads CASSVPPGHGYTF. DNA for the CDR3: TGTGCCAGCAGCGTCCCCCCAGGGCATGGCTACACCTTC.

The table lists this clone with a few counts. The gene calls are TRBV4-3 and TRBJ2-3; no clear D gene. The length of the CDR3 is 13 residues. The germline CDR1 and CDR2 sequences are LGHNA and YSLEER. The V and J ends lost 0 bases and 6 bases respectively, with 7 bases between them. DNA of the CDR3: TGCGCCAGCAGCCAAGACCCCGCGGATACGCAGTATTTT. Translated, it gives CASSQDPADTQYF.

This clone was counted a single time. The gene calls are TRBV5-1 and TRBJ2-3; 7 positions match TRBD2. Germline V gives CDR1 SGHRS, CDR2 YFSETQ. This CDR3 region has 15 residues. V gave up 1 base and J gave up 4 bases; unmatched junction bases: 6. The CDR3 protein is CASSLRSGGADTQYF. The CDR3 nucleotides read TGCGCCAGCAGCTTGAGGTCTGGGGGGGCAGATACGCAGTATTTT.

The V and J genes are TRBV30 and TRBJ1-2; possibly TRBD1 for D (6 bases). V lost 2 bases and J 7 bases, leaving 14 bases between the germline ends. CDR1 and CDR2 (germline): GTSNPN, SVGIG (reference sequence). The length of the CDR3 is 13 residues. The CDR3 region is CAWSNWGQSGYTF. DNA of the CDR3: TGTGCCTGGAGTAATTGGGGGCAGTCTGGCTACACCTTC.